This T cell receptor (beta chain) was profiled in a study of blood T cell repertoires in COVID-19. Turning to the study itself: Acute and convalescent COVID-19 specimens originated in the United States, Italy and Spain.

This clone has more than one count but fewer than ten. In the original processing: Researchers report that nucleated cell counts were estimated from reference gene primer amplification. Libraries were prepared by immunoSEQ multiplex PCR; TCRdb keeps only in-frame clonotypes and omits some of them. D and trimming come from the DNA, and the V and J calls and clone size come from that table. The sample includes fewer than 500,000 clones, roughly nine tenths of them seen just once. Participants spanned ages about 18 to 100 years and resided in about 25 US areas. Cohort placement rested on clinical history that participants reported themselves. Sequencing was done on a sample of PBMCs or T cells enriched from blood (not recorded which). The sequence came from a man aged 30 to 39 who had recovered from COVID-19.

The CDR3 loop reads CASRGDRGAVPYGYTF. The DNA for the CDR3 is TGTGCCAGCAGGGGGGACAGGGGCGCTGTCCCCTATGGCTACACCTTC. The chain is built from TRBV5-4 and TRBJ1-2; 10 nucleotides match TRBD1. Germline assignment: CDR1 SGHNT and CDR2 YYREEE (reference sequence). The CDR3 has 16 residues. The V and J ends lost 5 bases and 4 bases, in that order; junction bases with no gene match: 11.